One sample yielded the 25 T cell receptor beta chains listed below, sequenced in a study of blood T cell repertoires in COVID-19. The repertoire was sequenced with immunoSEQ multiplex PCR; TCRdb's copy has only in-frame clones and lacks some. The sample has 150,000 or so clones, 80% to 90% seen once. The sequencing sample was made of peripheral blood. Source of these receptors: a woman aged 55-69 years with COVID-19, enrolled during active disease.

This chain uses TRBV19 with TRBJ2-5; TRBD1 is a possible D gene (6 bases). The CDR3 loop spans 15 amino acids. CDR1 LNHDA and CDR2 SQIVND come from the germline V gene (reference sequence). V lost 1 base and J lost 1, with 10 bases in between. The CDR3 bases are TGTGCCAGTAGTATAGGGGGGACACCCCAAGAGACCCAGTACTTC. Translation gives CASSIGGTPQETQYF.

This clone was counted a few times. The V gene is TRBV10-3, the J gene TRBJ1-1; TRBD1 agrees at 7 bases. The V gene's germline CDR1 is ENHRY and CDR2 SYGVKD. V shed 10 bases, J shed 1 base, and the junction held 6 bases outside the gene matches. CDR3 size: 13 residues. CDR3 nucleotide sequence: TGTGCCACTACCGGGACAGAGAACACTGAAGCTTTCTTT. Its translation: CATTGTENTEAFF.

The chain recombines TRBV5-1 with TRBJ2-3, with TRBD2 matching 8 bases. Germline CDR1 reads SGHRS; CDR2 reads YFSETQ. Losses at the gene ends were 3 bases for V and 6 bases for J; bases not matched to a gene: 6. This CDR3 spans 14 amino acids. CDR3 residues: CASSSLTSADTQYF. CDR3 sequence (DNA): TGCGCCAGCAGCTCCCTGACTAGCGCGGATACGCAGTATTTT.

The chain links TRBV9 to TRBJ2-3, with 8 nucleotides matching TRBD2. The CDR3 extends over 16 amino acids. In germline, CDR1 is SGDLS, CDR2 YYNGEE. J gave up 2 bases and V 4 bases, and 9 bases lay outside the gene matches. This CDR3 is CASSPWVAGNTDTQYF. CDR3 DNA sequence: TGTGCCAGCAGCCCCTGGGTAGCGGGGAACACAGATACGCAGTATTTT.

CDR3: CASSSWTANTEAFF. The DNA for the CDR3 is TGTGCCAGCAGCTCCTGGACAGCGAACACTGAAGCTTTCTTT. The chain employs TRBV11-3 and TRBJ1-1; TRBD1 might be the D (6 bases). V lost 4 bases and J lost 1, with 10 bases in between. Per germline, CDR1 SGHNT and CDR2 YENEEA. CDR3 length: 14 amino acids.

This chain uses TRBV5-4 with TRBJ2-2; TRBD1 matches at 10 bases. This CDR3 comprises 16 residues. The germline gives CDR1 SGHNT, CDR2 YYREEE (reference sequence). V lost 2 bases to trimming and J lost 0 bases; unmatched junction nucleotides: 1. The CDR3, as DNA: TGTGCCAGCAGCTTTGGACAGGGGGCGAACACCGGGGAGCTGTTTTTT. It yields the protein CASSFGQGANTGELFF.

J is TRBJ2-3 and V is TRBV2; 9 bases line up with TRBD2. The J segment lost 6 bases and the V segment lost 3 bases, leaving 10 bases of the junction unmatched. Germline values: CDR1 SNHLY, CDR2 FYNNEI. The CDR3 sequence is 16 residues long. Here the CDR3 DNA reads TGTGCCAGCAGTGACGCTCGGCGGGGGGGCTTGGATACGCAGTATTTT. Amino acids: CASSDARRGGLDTQYF.

The CDR3: CASSTPGTGAYEQYF. Written as DNA, the CDR3 is TGTGCCAGCAGCACCCCAGGGACAGGGGCCTACGAGCAGTACTTC. The chain uses TRBV7-9 and TRBJ2-7, with 10 bases fitting TRBD1. Germline values: CDR1 SEHNR, CDR2 FQNEAQ (reference sequence). Trimming cost V 5 bases and J 2 bases; bases outside gene matches: 6. CDR3 length: 15 amino acids.

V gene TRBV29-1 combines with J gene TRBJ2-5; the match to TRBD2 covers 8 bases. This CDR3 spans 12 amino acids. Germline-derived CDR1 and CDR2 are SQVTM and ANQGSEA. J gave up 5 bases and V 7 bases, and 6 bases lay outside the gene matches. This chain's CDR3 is CSGRGGAETQYF. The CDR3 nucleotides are TGCAGCGGTCGGGGGGGGGCCGAGACCCAGTACTTC. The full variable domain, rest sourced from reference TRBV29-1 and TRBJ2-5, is SAVISQKPSRDICQRGTSLTIQCQVDSQVTMMFWYRQQPGQSLTLIATANQGSEATYESGFVIDKFPISRPNLTFSTLTVSNMSPEDSSIYLCSGRGGAETQYFGPGTRLLVL.

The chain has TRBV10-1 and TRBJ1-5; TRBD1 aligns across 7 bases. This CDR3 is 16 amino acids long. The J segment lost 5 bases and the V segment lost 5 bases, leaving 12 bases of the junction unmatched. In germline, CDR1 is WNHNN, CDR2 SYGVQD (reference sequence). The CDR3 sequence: CASSHLRGQEYQPQHF. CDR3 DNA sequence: TGCGCCAGCAGTCACCTTAGGGGGCAGGAGTATCAGCCCCAGCATTTT.

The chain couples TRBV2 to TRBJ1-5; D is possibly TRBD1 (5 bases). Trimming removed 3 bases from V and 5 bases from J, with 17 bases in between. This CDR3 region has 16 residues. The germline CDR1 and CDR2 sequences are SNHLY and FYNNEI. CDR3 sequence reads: CASSDLREVGDQPQHF. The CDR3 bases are TGTGCCAGCAGTGATCTCAGGGAGGTTGGGGATCAGCCCCAGCATTTT.

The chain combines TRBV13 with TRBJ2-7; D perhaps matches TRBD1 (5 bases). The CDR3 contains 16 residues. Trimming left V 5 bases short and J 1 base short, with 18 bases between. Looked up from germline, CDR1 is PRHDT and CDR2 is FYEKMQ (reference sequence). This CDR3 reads CASSPGARQLSYEQYF. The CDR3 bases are TGTGCCAGCAGCCCCGGCGCCCGACAGTTATCCTACGAGCAGTACTTC.

DNA for the CDR3: TGTGCCAGCAGCTTAGGACCCCTGACAGGCCCCTATGGCTACACCTTC. This encodes CASSLGPLTGPYGYTF. The gene calls are TRBV13 and TRBJ1-2; possible D gene TRBD1, 6 bases. Germline CDR1 and CDR2: PRHDT and FYEKMQ (reference sequence). The CDR3 is made up of 16 amino acids. V lost 0 bases to trimming and J lost 4 bases, with 15 bases between them.

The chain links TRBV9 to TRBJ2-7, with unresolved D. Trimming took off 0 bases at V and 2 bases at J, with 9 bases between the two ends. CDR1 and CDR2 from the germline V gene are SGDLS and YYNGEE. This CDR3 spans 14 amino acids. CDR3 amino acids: CASSVGISPYEQYF. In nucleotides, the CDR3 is TGTGCCAGCAGCGTAGGTATCAGTCCCTACGAGCAGTACTTC.

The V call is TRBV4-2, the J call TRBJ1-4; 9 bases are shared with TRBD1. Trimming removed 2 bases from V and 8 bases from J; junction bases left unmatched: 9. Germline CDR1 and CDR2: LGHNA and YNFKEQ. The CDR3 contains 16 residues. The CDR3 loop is CASSQKQGAAREKLFF. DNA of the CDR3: TGTGCCAGCAGCCAAAAACAGGGGGCGGCTAGAGAAAAACTGTTTTTT.

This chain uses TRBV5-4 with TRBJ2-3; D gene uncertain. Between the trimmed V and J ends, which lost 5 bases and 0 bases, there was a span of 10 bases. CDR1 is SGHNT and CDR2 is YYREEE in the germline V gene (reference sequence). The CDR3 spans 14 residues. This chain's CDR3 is CASRFLGSTDTQYF. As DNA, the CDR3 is TGTGCCAGCAGGTTCCTCGGTAGCACAGATACGCAGTATTTT.

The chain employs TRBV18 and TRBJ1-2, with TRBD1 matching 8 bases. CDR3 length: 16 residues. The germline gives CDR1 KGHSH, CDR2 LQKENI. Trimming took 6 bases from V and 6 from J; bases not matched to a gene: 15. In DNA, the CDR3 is TGTGCCAGCTCCCGCGGTTGGGGGACAGGTCGCGATGGCTACACCTTC. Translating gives CASSRGWGTGRDGYTF.

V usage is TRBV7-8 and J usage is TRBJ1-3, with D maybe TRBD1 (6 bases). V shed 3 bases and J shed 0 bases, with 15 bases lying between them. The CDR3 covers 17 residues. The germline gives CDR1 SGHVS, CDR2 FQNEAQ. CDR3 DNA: TGTGCCAGCAGCTTGACGGACAGTCCCTACTCTGGAAACACCATATATTTT. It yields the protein CASSLTDSPYSGNTIYF.

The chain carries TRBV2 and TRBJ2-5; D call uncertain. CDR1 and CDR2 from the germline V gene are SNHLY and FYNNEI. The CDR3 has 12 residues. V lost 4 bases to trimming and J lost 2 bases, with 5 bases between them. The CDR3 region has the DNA TGTGCCAGCAGTGTTGTACAAGAGACCCAGTACTTC. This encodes CASSVVQETQYF.

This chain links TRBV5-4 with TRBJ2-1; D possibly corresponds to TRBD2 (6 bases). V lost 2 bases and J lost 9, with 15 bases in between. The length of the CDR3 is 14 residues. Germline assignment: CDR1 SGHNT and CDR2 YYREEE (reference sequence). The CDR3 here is CASSLRRDSGEQFF. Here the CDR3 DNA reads TGTGCCAGCAGCTTACGGAGGGATAGCGGTGAGCAGTTCTTC.

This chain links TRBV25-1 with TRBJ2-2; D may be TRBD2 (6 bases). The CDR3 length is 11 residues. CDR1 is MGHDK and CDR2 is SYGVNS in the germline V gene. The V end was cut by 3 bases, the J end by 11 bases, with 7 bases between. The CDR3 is CASSEGGELFF. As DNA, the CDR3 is TGTGCCAGCAGTGAGGGGGGTGAGCTGTTTTTT.

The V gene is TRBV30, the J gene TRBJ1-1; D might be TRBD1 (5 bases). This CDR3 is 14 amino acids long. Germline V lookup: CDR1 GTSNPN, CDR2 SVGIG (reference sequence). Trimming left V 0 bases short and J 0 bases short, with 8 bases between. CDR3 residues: CAWSVPGLNTEAFF. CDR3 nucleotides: TGTGCCTGGAGTGTACCAGGGTTGAACACTGAAGCTTTCTTT.

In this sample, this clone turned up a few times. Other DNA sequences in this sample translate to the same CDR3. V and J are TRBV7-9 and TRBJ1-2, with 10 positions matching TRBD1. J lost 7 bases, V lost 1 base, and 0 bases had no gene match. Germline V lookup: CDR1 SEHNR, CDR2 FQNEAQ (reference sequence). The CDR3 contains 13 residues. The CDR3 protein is CASSLGQGAGYTF. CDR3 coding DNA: TGTGCCAGCAGCTTAGGACAGGGGGCTGGCTACACCTTC. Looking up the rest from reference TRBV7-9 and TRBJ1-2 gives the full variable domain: DTGVSQNPRHKITKRGQNVTFRCDPISEHNRLYWYRQTLGQGPEFLTYFQNEAQLEKSRLLSDRFSAERPKGSFSTLEIQRTEQGDSAMYLCASSLGQGAGYTFGSGTRLTVV.

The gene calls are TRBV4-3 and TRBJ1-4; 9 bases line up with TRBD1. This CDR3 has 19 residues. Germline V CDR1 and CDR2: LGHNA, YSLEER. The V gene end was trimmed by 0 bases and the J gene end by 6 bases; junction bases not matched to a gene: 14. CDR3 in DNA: TGCGCCAGCAGCCAAGAGGTGTTAGGGACAGGGAGTTTTCATGAAAAACTGTTTTTT. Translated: CASSQEVLGTGSFHEKLFF.

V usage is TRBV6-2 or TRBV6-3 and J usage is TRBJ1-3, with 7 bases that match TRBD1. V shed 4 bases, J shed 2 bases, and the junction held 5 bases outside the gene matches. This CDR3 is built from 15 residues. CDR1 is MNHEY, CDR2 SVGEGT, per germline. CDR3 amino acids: CASSFPGTAGNTIYF. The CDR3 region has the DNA TGTGCCAGCAGTTTCCCCGGGACAGCTGGAAACACCATATATTTT.